Shown below are 11 T cell receptor beta chains from a single sample sequenced in a study of shared T cell receptors in the human thymus. Profiling relied on immunoSEQ multiplex PCR, and the TCRdb table lists in-frame clones only, not all of them. Here the sample spans about 660,000 clones, around 89% being singletons. This same sample was also taken into another study, of human thymus T cells.

The material sequenced was thymocytes. All receptors come from a boy under two years old with a congenital heart defect.

As DNA, the CDR3 is TGCGCCAGCAGCGGGAGGAAAGCCGGGGAGCTGTTTTTT. Protein product: CASSGRKAGELFF. This chain uses TRBV4-3 with TRBJ2-2; a possible D gene is TRBD2 (6 bases). Trimming removed 5 bases from V and 6 bases from J, with 10 bases in between. Looked up from germline, CDR1 is LGHNA and CDR2 is YSLEER. This CDR3 contains 13 residues.

This clone was seen more than once but under ten times. This chain joins TRBV29-1 and TRBJ2-3; 7 bases map to TRBD2. In germline, CDR1 is SQVTM, CDR2 ANQGSEA. CDR3 length: 17 residues. The V gene end was trimmed by 3 bases and the J gene end by 1 base; junction bases not matched to a gene: 13. CDR3 coding DNA: TGCAGCGTTGATAGGCGGGAGAAGGGGTCCCGCACAGATACGCAGTATTTT. Translated: CSVDRREKGSRTDTQYF.

The gene calls are TRBV30 and TRBJ2-4, with 12 positions matching TRBD2. The V and J ends lost 0 bases and 0 bases, in that order; junction bases with no gene match: 12. The CDR3 consists of 20 residues. Germline CDR1 reads GTSNPN; CDR2 reads SVGIG (reference sequence). CDR3 protein: CAWSVGASGRVGVAKNIQYF. DNA for the CDR3: TGTGCCTGGAGTGTAGGGGCTAGCGGGAGGGTTGGGGTAGCCAAAAACATTCAGTACTTC. Based on the CDR3 plus reference TRBV30 and TRBJ2-4, the full variable domain is SQTIHQWPATLVQPVGSPLSLECTVEGTSNPNLYWYRQAAGRGLQLLFYSVGIGQISSEVPQNLSASRPQDRQFILSSKKLLLSDSGFYLCAWSVGASGRVGVAKNIQYFGAGTRLSVL.

The V and J genes are TRBV28 and TRBJ2-7, with D perhaps TRBD2 (7 bases). The germline V and J ends were trimmed by 3 bases and 2 bases, with 17 bases remaining between them. Germline-derived CDR1 and CDR2 are MDHEN and SYDVKM. CDR3 length equals 16 residues. CDR3 sequence: CASSLGGGTDAYEQYF. The CDR3 DNA sequence: TGTGCCAGCAGTTTGGGAGGGGGGACCGATGCCTACGAGCAGTACTTC.

The V gene is TRBV27, the J gene TRBJ1-1, with TRBD1 identical over 8 bases. V shed 5 bases, J shed 1 base, and the junction held 9 bases outside the gene matches. In germline, CDR1 is MNHEY, CDR2 SMNVEV (reference sequence). This CDR3 region has 16 residues. DNA of the CDR3: TGTGCCAGCAGTCCTCGGACAGGGCGGGAGAACACTGAAGCTTTCTTT. Translating gives CASSPRTGRENTEAFF.

This chain uses TRBV5-1 with TRBJ2-5, with a tentative D call TRBD1 (6 bases). This CDR3 contains 15 residues. Germline CDR1 and CDR2: SGHRS and YFSETQ. Trimming removed 4 bases from V and 1 base from J, with 14 bases in between. The CDR3 sequence: CASSETGQRQETQYF. The CDR3 DNA reads TGCGCCAGCAGCGAAACCGGACAGCGCCAAGAGACCCAGTACTTC.

This clone was seen just once. J is TRBJ2-7 and V is TRBV7-9, with D tentatively TRBD2 (6 bases). The germline V gene has CDR1 SEHNR and CDR2 FQNEAQ (reference sequence). CDR3 size: 16 residues. Trimming pared 5 bases from V and 7 bases from J, leaving 24 bases between. CDR3 protein: CASSTGGKDPPREQYF. In DNA, the CDR3 is TGTGCCAGCAGCACCGGGGGAAAAGACCCCCCGCGGGAGCAGTACTTC.

V usage is TRBV7-6 and J usage is TRBJ1-5; TRBD1 aligns across 7 bases. Trimming cost V 5 bases and J 0 bases; bases outside gene matches: 7. CDR3 length equals 16 residues. CDR1 and CDR2 from the germline V gene are SGHVS and FNYEAQ. CDR3 coding DNA: TGTGCCAGCAGCAACGGGACAGCCTATAGCAATCAGCCCCAGCATTTT. It encodes CASSNGTAYSNQPQHF.

The V call is TRBV7-3, the J call TRBJ2-2, with 10 bases fitting TRBD2. Per germline, CDR1 SGHTA and CDR2 FQGTGA. V trimming: 4 bases; J trimming: 1 base; junction bases outside the gene matches: 12. The CDR3 sequence is 19 residues long. The CDR3 DNA reads as TGTGCCAGCAGCTCCGGTCGGAGAGCGGGAGGGTGGAACACCGGGGAGCTGTTTTTT. Protein sequence: CASSSGRRAGGWNTGELFF.

This clone occurred a few times. The CDR3 DNA sequence: TGTGCCAGCCTTTCCCGGGGGGATGAAGCTTTCTTT. Encoded protein: CASLSRGDEAFF. This rearrangement joins TRBV28 to TRBJ1-1, with D perhaps TRBD1 (5 bases). V dropped 8 bases and J dropped 7 bases, with 14 bases sitting between them. Germline CDR1 MDHEN, CDR2 SYDVKM. The CDR3 runs 12 residues.

CDR3 in amino acids: CASSLDMNTEAFF. CDR3 bases: TGCGCCAGCAGCTTGGATATGAACACTGAAGCTTTCTTT. This chain connects TRBV5-1 to TRBJ1-1, with no clear D. Per germline, CDR1 SGHRS and CDR2 YFSETQ. V dropped 0 bases and J dropped 0 bases, with 3 bases sitting between them. CDR3 length: 13 residues.